What follows describes a single T cell receptor (beta chain). Its specificity is unknown. The donors, healthy adults who were HIV-negative, had experienced no recent acute infections or vaccinations. The record originates from a study of shared clonotypes between healthy human individuals. Study-level findings and limits: Clonotypes shared by all four donors outscored non-shared clonotypes in generation probability.

Study processing details: For the immunoSEQ data, sequences were junction-only without quality scores, so filtering differed. The repertoire was sequenced with immunoSEQ multiplex PCR; TCRdb's copy has only in-frame clones and lacks some. V and J calls and clone size follow that table, whereas D and trimming were derived from the DNA. This table holds 550,000 to 850,000 clones, over 55% found once. Sequencing was carried out using memory CD4+ T cells sorted from blood. Subset indicated: CD45RA-negative fraction. This clonotype originated in a woman between 25 and 40 years old in good health.

The CDR3 nucleotides are TGTGCCAGCTCACAGGGACAGATCTATGGCTACACCTTC. Its translation: CASSQGQIYGYTF. The J gene is TRBJ1-2, the V gene TRBV18; 7 nucleotides match TRBD1. Germline V gives CDR1 KGHSH, CDR2 LQKENI. V lost 4 bases, J lost 4 bases, and 3 bases stayed unmatched. The CDR3 is 13 residues long.